This is a list of T cell receptor beta chains from one sample in a study of OX40 agonist ivuxolimab in advanced cancers. TCRdb keeps only in-frame clones here, not all; method: immunoSEQ multiplex PCR. The data contain approximately 65,000 clones, approximately 89% of them seen just once; the ten biggest clones take up around 1.1%. The starting material was CD4+ or CD8+ T cells sorted from blood, obtained in a trial of the OX40 agonist ivuxolimab. All receptors derive from an adult with an advanced solid tumor such as melanoma, head and neck, liver or kidney cancer. Both conserved end residues are part of each CDR3. The D gene is left open where the match is weak. Part of the rows lack a size; the others show once, few, many or a class for expanded clones.

-,-,TRBV6-5,TRBJ1-6,TGTGCCAGCAGTTTTCTCAGGGGTGATAATTCACCCCTCCACTTT,CASSFLRGDNSPLHF
-,once,TRBV19,TRBJ2-1,TGTGCCAGTAGTATACAGGGGAGCTCCTACAATGAGCAGTTCTTC,CASSIQGSSYNEQFF
-,-,TRBV14,TRBJ2-5,TGTGCCAGCAGCCATGCCGGGCTTTTGGAGACCCAGTACTTC,CASSHAGLLETQYF
TRBD1,-,TRBV12-5,TRBJ2-7,TGTGCTAGTGGTTTTTCGGGATGGGACAGGGGACGATACGAGCAGTACTTC,CASGFSGWDRGRYEQYF
TRBD2,-,TRBV5-4,TRBJ2-7,TGTGCCAGCAGCTTGGCCGGGCGCGGGGGGAACTACGAGCAGTACTTC,CASSLAGRGGNYEQYF
TRBD2,-,TRBV4-1,TRBJ2-1,TGCGCCAGCAGCCAAGGAGGACTAGCGGGGGGAAATGAGCAGTTCTTC,CASSQGGLAGGNEQFF
-,-,TRBV5-1,TRBJ2-2,TGCGCCAGCAGCTTTGACAGCCTAGCAACCGGGGAGCTGTTTTTT,CASSFDSLATGELFF
-,-,TRBV7-9,TRBJ1-1,TGTGCCAGCAGTACTCGAACGGGGAAGAGCGCTGAAGCTTTCTTT,CASSTRTGKSAEAFF
TRBD1,-,TRBV6-1,TRBJ1-2,TGTGCCAGCAGTAACGACAGGGGTATGGATGGCTACACCTTC,CASSNDRGMDGYTF
TRBD1,-,TRBV30,TRBJ2-6,TGTGCCTGGGCGGGACAGGGTATCTCTGGGGCCAACGTCCTGACTTTC,CAWAGQGISGANVLTF
-,-,TRBV19,TRBJ1-2,TGTGCCAGTAGTACCCCTCGGGGAGGGGGTCCCTATGGCTACACCTTC,CASSTPRGGGPYGYTF
TRBD1,-,TRBV6-1,TRBJ2-5,TGTGCCAGCAGAACCGGGACAGGGTTGGGGGAGACCCAGTACTTC,CASRTGTGLGETQYF
-,-,TRBV19,TRBJ1-2,TGTGCCAGTAGTCTGGGACCGTCGCTCTATGGCTACACCTTC,CASSLGPSLYGYTF
-,few,TRBV4-2,TRBJ1-4,TGTGCCAGCAGCCATGGGGAACTTAATGAAAAACTGTTTTTT,CASSHGELNEKLFF
-,-,TRBV10-3,TRBJ1-6,TGTGCCATCAGACCCCTAGAAACAGGGAATTCACCCCTCCACTTT,CAIRPLETGNSPLHF
-,-,TRBV30,TRBJ2-5,TGTGCCTGGAGTTTCAGGGGGGAAGAGACCCAGTACTTC,CAWSFRGEETQYF
-,-,TRBV4-2,TRBJ2-3,TGTGCCAGCGGTAGGGGGGACCACCGCACAGATACGCAGTATTTT,CASGRGDHRTDTQYF
TRBD1,-,TRBV7-4,TRBJ1-5,TGTGCCAGCAGCCCAGGACAGGGTTATCAGCCCCAGCATTTT,CASSPGQGYQPQHF
-,-,TRBV6-5,TRBJ1-4,TGTGCCAGCAGTCCCTCAGGGGCAACTAATGAAAAACTGTTTTTT,CASSPSGATNEKLFF
-,-,TRBV7-2,TRBJ1-2,TGTGCCAGCAGCCCGGGGGGGTCTAATGGCTACACCTTC,CASSPGGSNGYTF
-,-,TRBV2,TRBJ2-1,TGTGCCAGCAGAGTGTGGGGCTCGGACAATGAGCAGTTCTTC,CASRVWGSDNEQFF
-,-,TRBV6-5,TRBJ2-5,TGTGCCAGCAGTCGGGATAGCAAAGAGACCCAGTACTTC,CASSRDSKETQYF
-,-,TRBV6-1,TRBJ1-2,TGTGCCAGCAGTGAAGGGGACTATGGCTACACCTTC,CASSEGDYGYTF
TRBD1,-,TRBV5-5,TRBJ2-7,TGTGCCAGCAGCCTGGGGGGACAGGGGGCGACCTACGAGCAGTACTTC,CASSLGGQGATYEQYF
-,few,TRBV7-7,TRBJ1-5,TGTGCCAGCAGCCCCTCGGCCATCGGGCAGCCCCAGCATTTT,CASSPSAIGQPQHF
-,-,TRBV2,TRBJ1-3,TGTGCCAGCAGAGACAGTTTCTCTGGAAACACCATATATTTT,CASRDSFSGNTIYF
TRBD2,-,TRBV4-2,TRBJ2-3,TGTGCCAGCAGCCAAGATGGGACTAGCGGGGGGCCTCATAGTACAGATACGCAGTATTTT,CASSQDGTSGGPHSTDTQYF
TRBD1,-,TRBV10-3,TRBJ2-6,TGTGCCATCGGGCCTCTCGGGACAGGTTCTTTGGGGGCCAACGTCCTGACTTTC,CAIGPLGTGSLGANVLTF
-,-,TRBV6-5,TRBJ2-7,TGTGCCAGCAGTCAATACGACACGGGGCTCGACGAGCAGTACTTC,CASSQYDTGLDEQYF
TRBD1,-,TRBV7-2,TRBJ1-5,TGTGCCAGCAGCCCACAGGGGTTAATGAGCAATCAGCCCCAGCATTTT,CASSPQGLMSNQPQHF
TRBD1,-,TRBV15,TRBJ2-1,TGTGCCACCAGCAGAGATCAGAGGGACAGGGTACGGGGTGACAATGAGCAGTTCTTC,CATSRDQRDRVRGDNEQFF
TRBD1,-,TRBV6-5,TRBJ1-2,TGTGCCAGCAGCCCCGGGGACAGGGGATATTATGGCTACACCTTC,CASSPGDRGYYGYTF
TRBD2,-,TRBV5-4,TRBJ2-2,TGTGCCAGCAGCGGGGGACTAGCGAACACCGGGGAGCTGTTTTTT,CASSGGLANTGELFF
TRBD2,-,TRBV11-2,TRBJ2-7,TGTGCCAGCAGCTTATTCGTAGGCCTAGCGGGGGGGAAAAACGAGCAGTACTTC,CASSLFVGLAGGKNEQYF
TRBD2,-,TRBV20-1,TRBJ2-5,TGCAGTTTCGGGGGGGAAGAGACCCAGTACTTC,CSFGGEETQYF
-,-,TRBV6-1,TRBJ1-5,TGTGCCAGCAGTGAGGACAGCGAGGTTTTGTCCCAGCATTTT,CASSEDSEVLSQHF
-,once,TRBV6-1,TRBJ2-2,TGTGCCAGCAGTACCCTGGACAGCTTCACCGGGGAGCTGTTTTTT,CASSTLDSFTGELFF
TRBD1,-,TRBV4-2,TRBJ2-3,TGTGCCAGCAGCCCCACCATACAGGGGTACACAGATACGCAGTATTTT,CASSPTIQGYTDTQYF
-,-,TRBV7-9,TRBJ2-7,TGTGCCAGCAGCGAGACTACCGGGACACATGAGCAGTACTTC,CASSETTGTHEQYF
-,few,TRBV7-9,TRBJ1-5,TGTGCCAGCAGCTTAGGGGATGGGGGCAATCAGCCCCAGCATTTT,CASSLGDGGNQPQHF
TRBD1,-,TRBV27,TRBJ1-4,TGTGCCAGCAGACCAGGGGGGTCTTATGAAAAACTGTTTTTT,CASRPGGSYEKLFF
-,-,TRBV30,TRBJ2-7,TGTGCCTGGACTCAGACCTCCGAGCAGTACTTC,CAWTQTSEQYF
-,once,TRBV7-8,TRBJ1-5,TGTGCCAGCAGCCCCCACATGGGTCAGCCCCAGCATTTT,CASSPHMGQPQHF
-,-,TRBV5-1,TRBJ2-3,TGCGCCAGCAGCGGAGGGGGGACGGGCACAGATACGCAGTATTTT,CASSGGGTGTDTQYF
-,-,TRBV5-5,TRBJ1-4,TGTGCCAGCAGCTTTAATAGGGTTGGTGAAAAACTGTTTTTT,CASSFNRVGEKLFF
TRBD1,-,TRBV19,TRBJ2-5,TGTGCCAGTGCTAACCGGGACAGAGAAGAGACCCAGTACTTC,CASANRDREETQYF
-,-,TRBV6-6,TRBJ1-4,TGTGCCAGCAGCTCCGGAGGGTGGGATTCTAATGAAAAACTGTTTTTT,CASSSGGWDSNEKLFF
-,-,TRBV7-2,TRBJ1-5,TGTGCCAGCAGCTTACAGCGGGGTCAGCCCCAGCATTTT,CASSLQRGQPQHF
TRBD2,once,TRBV30,TRBJ2-1,TGTGCCTGGAGCCCGCGTCCTAGCGGGGACTACAATGAGCAGTTCTTC,CAWSPRPSGDYNEQFF
TRBD1,once,TRBV19,TRBJ2-4,TGTGCCAGTAGCCGACAGGGGGGAAACATTCAGTACTTC,CASSRQGGNIQYF
TRBD2,-,TRBV7-8,TRBJ2-7,TGTGCCAGCAGCAATCGGACTAGCGGGGACAACTACGAGCAGTACTTC,CASSNRTSGDNYEQYF
TRBD1,-,TRBV13,TRBJ2-2,TGTGCCAGCAGCCGGGGGACAGGCCCAACGAACACCGGGGAGCTGTTTTTT,CASSRGTGPTNTGELFF
-,-,TRBV6-5,TRBJ1-2,TGTGCCAGCAGGAGGGGAAACTATGGCTACACCTTC,CASRRGNYGYTF
-,-,TRBV4-2,TRBJ1-5,TGTGCCAGCAGCCAAGATCTAATCGGGCGTCAGCCCCAGCATTTT,CASSQDLIGRQPQHF
-,-,TRBV14,TRBJ2-2,TGTGCCAGCAGCCAATATCCGACCGGGGAGCTGTTTTTT,CASSQYPTGELFF